The text below deals with one TCR beta chain. The antigen is unknown. Assay: immunoSEQ multiplex PCR; the TCRdb copy retains only in-frame clones and omits some. Here the sample spans under 200,000 clones, roughly 90% being singletons. These data come from a study of cytomegalovirus exposure and HLA in healthy donors. Study-wide results and limits: Most observed TCR sequences were rare, whereas some public TCRs were detected in many donors.

Per the germline V gene, CDR1 is SGHAT and CDR2 is FQNNGV. Trimming shortened V by 1 base and J by 5 bases, and 20 bases separated the two germline ends. CDR3 size: 17 residues. V usage is TRBV11-2 and J usage is TRBJ1-2; D is unclear. Sample: PBMCs. This TCR came from a woman in her late teens or twenties in good health and CMV-seropositive. The CDR3: CASSLVTAPRGRYGYTF. CDR3 DNA: TGTGCCAGCAGCTTAGTAACCGCACCTCGGGGTCGGTATGGCTACACCTTC. The full variable domain, in which reference TRBV11-2 and TRBJ1-2 provide the parts outside the CDR3, is EAGVAQSPRYKIIEKRQSVAFWCNPISGHATLYWYQQILGQGPKLLIQFQNNGVVDDSQLPKDRFSAERLKGVDSTLKIQPAKLEDSAVYLCASSLVTAPRGRYGYTFGSGTRLTVV.